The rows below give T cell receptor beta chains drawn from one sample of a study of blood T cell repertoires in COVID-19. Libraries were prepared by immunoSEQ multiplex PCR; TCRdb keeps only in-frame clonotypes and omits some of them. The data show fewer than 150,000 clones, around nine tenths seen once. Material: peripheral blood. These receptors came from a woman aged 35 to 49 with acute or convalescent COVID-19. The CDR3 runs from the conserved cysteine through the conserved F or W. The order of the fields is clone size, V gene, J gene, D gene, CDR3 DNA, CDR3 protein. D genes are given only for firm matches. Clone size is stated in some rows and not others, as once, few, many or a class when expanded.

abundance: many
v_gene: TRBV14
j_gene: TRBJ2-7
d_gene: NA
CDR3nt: TGTGCCAGCAGTCCGCAGGGGATCTCTTACGAGCAGTACTTC
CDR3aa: CASSPQGISYEQYF

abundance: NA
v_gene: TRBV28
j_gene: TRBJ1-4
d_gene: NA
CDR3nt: TGTGCCAGCACCGGGACACTTACTGAAAAACTGTTTTTT
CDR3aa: CASTGTLTEKLFF

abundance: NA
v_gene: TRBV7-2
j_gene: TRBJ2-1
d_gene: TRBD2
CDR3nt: TGTGCCAGCAGCTTAAGGGCGGGAGCTGACAATGAGCAGTTCTTC
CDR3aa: CASSLRAGADNEQFF

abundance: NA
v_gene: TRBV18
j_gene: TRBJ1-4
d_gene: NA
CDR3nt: TGTGCCAGCTCACCAATGGAGTTGGAAAAACTGTTTTTT
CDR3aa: CASSPMELEKLFF

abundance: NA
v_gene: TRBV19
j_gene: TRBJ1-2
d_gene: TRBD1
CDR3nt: TGTGCCAGTAGTCCCCGACCCGGACAGGGTAGCTATGGCTACACCTTC
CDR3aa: CASSPRPGQGSYGYTF

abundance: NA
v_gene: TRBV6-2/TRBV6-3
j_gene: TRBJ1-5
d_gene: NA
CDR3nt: TGTGCCAGCAGTTACTCCGCGATATTCAGCAATCAGCCCCAGCATTTT
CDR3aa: CASSYSAIFSNQPQHF

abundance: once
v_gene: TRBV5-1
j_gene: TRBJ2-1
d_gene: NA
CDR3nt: TGCGCCAGCAGCAAAAGGTATAGCGGTGCTCTTGATGAGCAGTTCTTC
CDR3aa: CASSKRYSGALDEQFF

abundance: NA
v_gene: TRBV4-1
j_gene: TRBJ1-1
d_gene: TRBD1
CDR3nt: TGCGCCAGCAGCCAGAGCCGCAGGGGGGATGCTGAAGCTTTCTTT
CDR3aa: CASSQSRRGDAEAFF

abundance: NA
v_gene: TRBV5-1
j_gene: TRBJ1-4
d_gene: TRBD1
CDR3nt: TGCGCCAGCAGCACCTCGGGACAGGGTGGGGAAAAACTGTTTTTT
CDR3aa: CASSTSGQGGEKLFF

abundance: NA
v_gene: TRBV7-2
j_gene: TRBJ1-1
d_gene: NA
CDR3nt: TGTGCCAGCAGCTCCTACAAGGGGGGGACTGAAGCTTTCTTT
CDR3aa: CASSSYKGGTEAFF

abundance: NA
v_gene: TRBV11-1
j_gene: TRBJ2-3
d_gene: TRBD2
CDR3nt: TGTGCCAGCAGCTTCACTAGCGGCAGTTCCACAGATACGCAGTATTTT
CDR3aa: CASSFTSGSSTDTQYF

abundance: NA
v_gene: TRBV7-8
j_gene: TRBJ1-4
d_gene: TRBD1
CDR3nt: TGTGCCAGCAGCTTATTACAGGGGGATGAAAAACTGTTTTTT
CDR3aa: CASSLLQGDEKLFF

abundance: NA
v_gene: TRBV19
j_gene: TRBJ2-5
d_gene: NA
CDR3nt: TGTGCCAGTACCGCCGCGACAGAAGAGACCCAGTACTTC
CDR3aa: CASTAATEETQYF

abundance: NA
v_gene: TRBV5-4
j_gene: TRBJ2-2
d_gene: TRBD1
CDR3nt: TGTGCCAGCAGCTTGGTGGGACAGGGGCTCACCGGGGAGCTGTTTTTT
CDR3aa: CASSLVGQGLTGELFF

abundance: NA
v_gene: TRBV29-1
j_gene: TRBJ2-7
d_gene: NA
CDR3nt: TGCAGCGTCCGGGGGACCATCTACGAGCAGTACTTC
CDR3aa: CSVRGTIYEQYF

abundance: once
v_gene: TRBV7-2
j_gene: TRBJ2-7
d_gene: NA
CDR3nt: TGTGCCAGCAGCTTAATGACAGATACCTACGAGCAGTACTTC
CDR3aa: CASSLMTDTYEQYF

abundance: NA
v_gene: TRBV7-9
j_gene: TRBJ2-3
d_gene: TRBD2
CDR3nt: TGTGCCAGCACCACAGCGGGGGGGGGTTGGGGCACAGATACGCAGTATTTT
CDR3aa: CASTTAGGGWGTDTQYF

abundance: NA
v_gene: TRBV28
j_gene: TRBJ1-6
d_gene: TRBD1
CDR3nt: TGTGCCAGCAGTTCCCACGCGACAGGGGAAAGGTCACCCCTCCACTTT
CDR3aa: CASSSHATGERSPLHF

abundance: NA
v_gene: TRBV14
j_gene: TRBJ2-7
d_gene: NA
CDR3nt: TGTGCCAGCAGCCAGATCGGGGGTCTCTACGAGCAGTACTTC
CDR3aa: CASSQIGGLYEQYF

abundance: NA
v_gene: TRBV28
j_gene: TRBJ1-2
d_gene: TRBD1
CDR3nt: TGTGCCAGCAGGGTGGGACAGGGGGCGCGAGGCTACACCTTC
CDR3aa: CASRVGQGARGYTF

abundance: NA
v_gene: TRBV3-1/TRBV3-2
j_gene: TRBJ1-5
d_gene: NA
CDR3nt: TGTGCCAGCAGCCAATTAAACGTCAGGTCGGGAGGCGGTGGCAATCAGCCCCAGCATTTT
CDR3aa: CASSQLNVRSGGGGNQPQHF

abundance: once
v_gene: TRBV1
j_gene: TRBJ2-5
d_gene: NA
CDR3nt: TGCACCAGCAGTCAAAGCGGGAGAAAAGAGACCCAGTACTTC
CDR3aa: CTSSQSGRKETQYF